This T cell receptor beta chain was observed in a study of identifying expanded T cells in peripheral blood. Points from the study as a whole: About 1.2 clones differed between technical replicates, versus about 15 and 19 over time. Clone count variance between roughly 2-week samples rose with total template count.

Collection occurred without any documented infections or immune events in donors. Germline-derived CDR1 and CDR2 are SQVTM and ANQGSEA. The CDR3 contains 14 residues. The V and J ends lost 5 bases and 5 bases respectively, with 15 bases between them. The repertoire was sequenced with immunoSEQ multiplex PCR; TCRdb's copy has only in-frame clones and lacks some. Among around 100,000 clones listed, more than 70% were seen once. Points on this clone: Its cognate antigen is unknown.

The sequenced sample consisted of blood. This TCR derives from a person aged 18-70 years in good health. J is TRBJ1-4 and V is TRBV29-1; no clear D gene. The CDR3 DNA reads TGCAGCGTTAGAGGCCGGGGTTCCAATGAAAAACTGTTTTTT. Its translation: CSVRGRGSNEKLFF.